Below are 25 T cell receptor beta chains sequenced from a single sample in a study of T cells in Graves' hyperthyroidism and ophthalmopathy. RNA transcripts yielded amplified TCR beta CDR3 regions. A set of HTBI primers served as the primers for a first-round RT-PCR of the TCR CDR3. TCRdb reprocessed the multiplex PCR reads via MiXCR and lists one record per CDR3 protein. The sample consists of a few hundred thousand distinct CDR3 sequences, more than 12% of them appearing once. Sample: blood. The receptors derive from a woman aged 25 to 39 with Graves' hyperthyroidism.

This clonotype was counted many times. This chain connects TRBV18 to TRBJ2-5, with 7 bases matching TRBD1. The ends lost 1 base at V and 5 bases at J; junction bases unmatched: 4. The CDR3 contains 14 residues. The germline V gene has CDR1 KGHSH and CDR2 LQKENI. The chain's CDR3 is CASSPQARGETQYF. The CDR3 coding sequence is TGTGCCAGCTCACCACAGGCCAGGGGGGAGACCCAGTACTTC.

This clonotype has ten or more counts. The chain recombines TRBV27 with TRBJ2-1, with TRBD2 matching over 13 bases. The germline gives CDR1 MNHEY, CDR2 SMNVEV (reference sequence). The CDR3 contains 17 residues. With V trimmed by 5 bases and J by 10 bases, 14 bases remained unmatched. The CDR3 is CASSLQLTSGRSWEQFF. CDR3 in DNA: TGTGCCAGCAGTCTCCAATTGACTAGCGGGAGGTCATGGGAGCAGTTCTTC.

This clonotype was recorded at least ten times. This chain uses TRBV6-5 with TRBJ2-7, with 7 bases fitting TRBD1. Germline V gene lookup returns CDR1 MNHEY and CDR2 SVGAGI. This CDR3 is built from 15 residues. V gave up 2 bases and J gave up 2 bases; unmatched junction bases: 6. The CDR3 loop is CASSYLGDSTYEQYF. The CDR3 DNA is TGTGCCAGCAGTTACCTTGGGGACAGTACCTACGAGCAGTACTTC.

This clonotype came up many times. V usage is TRBV20-1 and J usage is TRBJ1-2; 9 nucleotides agree with TRBD1. CDR1 is DFQATT, CDR2 SNEGSKA, per germline (reference sequence). This CDR3 spans 15 amino acids. With 6 bases clipped from V and 2 bases from J, the junction kept 10 bases outside the gene matches. The CDR3, as DNA: TGCAGTGCCCCCAGGGAGGGACAGGGCAACTATGGCTACACCTTC. Translation gives CSAPREGQGNYGYTF.

This clonotype occurred many times. The rearrangement links TRBV20-1 to TRBJ1-2, with D possibly TRBD1 on 6 matching bases. V shed 4 bases and J shed 2 bases, with 17 bases lying between them. CDR1 is DFQATT, CDR2 SNEGSKA, per germline (reference sequence). CDR3 length: 15 amino acids. CDR3 sequence: CSANPIDTGNYGYTF. As DNA, the CDR3 is TGCAGTGCTAACCCGATCGATACAGGGAACTATGGCTACACCTTC.

This clonotype was seen a few times. V gene TRBV11-2 combines with J gene TRBJ2-2; possibly TRBD2 for D (7 bases). This CDR3 has 17 amino acids. CDR1 and CDR2 (germline): SGHAT, FQNNGV. The V end lost 3 bases, the J end lost 1 base, and 15 bases lay between the germline ends. The CDR3 reads CASSLGRGAGNTGELFF. The CDR3, as DNA: TGTGCCAGCAGCTTGGGTCGGGGGGCGGGGAACACCGGGGAGCTGTTTTTT.

This clonotype was recorded at least ten times. J is TRBJ2-3 and V is TRBV20-1, with 9 bases identical to TRBD2. V shed 6 bases and J 4 bases; nucleotides not matched to a gene: 5. Germline V gene sequence: CDR1 DFQATT, CDR2 SNEGSKA (reference sequence). This CDR3 is 13 amino acids long. CDR3 in DNA: TGCAGTGCCAGTGGCGGGAGGGCAGATACGCAGTATTTT. The encoded protein is CSASGGRADTQYF.

This clonotype has ten or more counts. J is TRBJ2-1 and V is TRBV3-1; D not resolved. Germline V gene data show CDR1 as LGHDT and CDR2 as YNNKEL (reference sequence). The CDR3 runs 17 residues. The ends were cut back, 8 bases at V and 1 base at J, with 21 bases in the middle. CDR3 region: CASAGEATKLSYNEQFF. The CDR3 nucleotides are TGTGCCAGCGCTGGTGAGGCCACTAAATTATCCTACAATGAGCAGTTCTTC.

This chain connects TRBV30 to TRBJ1-1, with 8 bases fitting TRBD1. Germline V gives CDR1 GTSNPN, CDR2 SVGIG (reference sequence). This CDR3 has 13 residues. V lost 3 bases and J lost 11; bases outside the gene matches: 11. The DNA of the CDR3 is TGTGCCTGGAGCGACGGGACAGGTCGGTACGCTTTCTTT. It codes for CAWSDGTGRYAFF.

Turning to this clonotype: One base away lies a much larger clone, so this may be a sequencing read error. The chain recombines TRBV28 with TRBJ2-5, with 11 bases matching TRBD1. The CDR3 totals 14 residues. The V and J ends lost 7 bases and 3 bases, in that order; junction bases with no gene match: 4. Germline CDR1 is MDHEN and CDR2 is SYDVKM. The CDR3 DNA follows: TGTGCCAGCACGGACAGGGGGCGAAAAGAGACCCAGTACTTC. Its protein is CASTDRGRKETQYF.

This clonotype showed up just a few times. The gene calls are TRBV5-1 and TRBJ2-7; TRBD2 is a possible D gene (6 bases). The CDR3 extends over 17 amino acids. Per germline, CDR1 SGHRS and CDR2 YFSETQ. V lost 0 bases, J lost 2 bases, and 18 bases lay in between. The CDR3: CASSLALGGPRPYEQYF. The CDR3 nucleotides read TGCGCCAGCAGCTTGGCCCTCGGGGGACCTAGGCCCTACGAGCAGTACTTC.

J is TRBJ1-1 and V is TRBV2; 8 nucleotides align to TRBD1. The junction had 14 bases not matched to a gene; V was cut back by 6 bases and J by 2 bases. The CDR3 covers 17 residues. Germline V gives CDR1 SNHLY, CDR2 FYNNEI. For the CDR3, the DNA is TGTGCCAGCAGCCTACAGGGGGTTGATTCGGGTAACACTGAAGCTTTCTTT. Its translation: CASSLQGVDSGNTEAFF.

This clonotype has a count of ten or more. Here the CDR3 reads CAWSPLGETQYF. Here the CDR3 DNA reads TGTGCCTGGAGCCCCCTAGGGGAGACCCAGTACTTC. V and J are TRBV30 and TRBJ2-5; D uncertain. The length of the CDR3 is 12 residues. The germline CDR1 and CDR2 sequences are GTSNPN and SVGIG (reference sequence). V lost 3 bases and J 5 bases, leaving 10 bases between the germline ends.

This sequence joins TRBV5-1 and TRBJ1-1; 12 nucleotides align to TRBD1. Germline CDR1 and CDR2: SGHRS and YFSETQ. The CDR3 is made up of 17 amino acids. V shed 3 bases, J shed 1 base, and the junction held 7 bases outside the gene matches. CDR3 DNA sequence: TGCGCCAGCAGCTACCAGGGACAGGGGGCCAAGAACACTGAAGCTTTCTTT. Amino acid sequence: CASSYQGQGAKNTEAFF. Based on the CDR3 plus reference TRBV5-1 and TRBJ1-1, the full variable domain is KAGVTQTPRYLIKTRGQQVTLSCSPISGHRSVSWYQQTPGQGLQFLFEYFSETQRNKGNFPGRFSGRQFSNSRSEMNVSTLELGDSALYLCASSYQGQGAKNTEAFFGQGTRLTVV.

This clonotype came up many times. This chain joins TRBV28 and TRBJ1-2; maybe TRBD1 (5 bases). Trimming left V 8 bases short and J 7 bases short, with 17 bases between. Germline CDR1 and CDR2: MDHEN and SYDVKM. The CDR3 length is 13 residues. This chain's CDR3 is CASGRPTDGGYTF. CDR3 sequence (DNA): TGTGCCAGCGGGCGACCGACAGACGGTGGCTACACCTTC.

This clonotype was recorded at least ten times. The chain recombines TRBV11-2 with TRBJ2-1; D may correspond to TRBD1 or TRBD2 (5 bases each). Between the trimmed V and J ends, which lost 0 bases and 6 bases, there was a span of 15 bases. The CDR3 is 16 residues long. Germline V gene sequence: CDR1 SGHAT, CDR2 FQNNGV. The CDR3 region has the DNA TGTGCCAGCAGCTTAGAATTTCGGGGCATCCTCAATGAGCAGTTCTTC. Amino acid sequence: CASSLEFRGILNEQFF.

This clonotype has a handful of counts. The chain combines TRBV20-1 with TRBJ1-4, with 10 bases matching TRBD1. The germline gives CDR1 DFQATT, CDR2 SNEGSKA (reference sequence). CDR3 length: 16 residues. With 0 bases clipped from V and 4 bases from J, the junction kept 5 bases outside the gene matches. As DNA, the CDR3 is TGCAGTGCTAGAGATCGGCGGACAGGGGGTAATGAAAAACTGTTTTTT. It translates to CSARDRRTGGNEKLFF.

The chain uses TRBV6-1 and TRBJ2-1; D ambiguous. Germline lookup yields CDR1 MNHNS and CDR2 SASEGT. This CDR3 is 11 amino acids long. The V end lost 5 bases, the J end lost 7 bases, and 6 bases lay between the germline ends. CDR3 region: CASSYKNEQFF. In DNA form, the CDR3 reads TGTGCCAGCAGTTATAAAAATGAGCAGTTCTTC.

This clonotype has more than one count but fewer than ten. This chain links TRBV6-5 with TRBJ2-1, with TRBD2 identical over 8 bases. Germline CDR1 and CDR2: MNHEY and SVGAGI. J was trimmed by 8 bases and V by 4 bases; bases with no gene match: 10. The CDR3 covers 15 residues. The CDR3 is CASSSRTSNPDEQFF. The CDR3 bases are TGTGCCAGCAGTTCCCGGACTAGCAACCCGGATGAGCAGTTCTTC.

The chain links TRBV5-1 to TRBJ1-2; possible D gene TRBD1, 6 bases. This CDR3 contains 13 residues. V dropped 4 bases and J dropped 2 bases, with 9 bases sitting between them. Germline lookup yields CDR1 SGHRS and CDR2 YFSETQ. The CDR3: CASSNGQNYGYTF. As DNA, the CDR3 is TGCGCCAGCAGCAACGGACAGAACTATGGCTACACCTTC.

This clonotype appeared a few times. The chain employs TRBV19 and TRBJ2-2; D possibly uses TRBD1 or TRBD2 (7 bases each). The CDR3 is 14 residues long. Germline CDR1 reads LNHDA; CDR2 reads SQIVND (reference sequence). Between the trimmed V and J ends, which lost 7 bases and 6 bases, there was a span of 15 bases. The CDR3 coding sequence is TGTGCCAGTAAAGCGGGACAGCACCCCGGGGAGCTGTTTTTT. This codes for CASKAGQHPGELFF.

The sample holds many counts of this clonotype. This chain uses TRBV28 with TRBJ2-2; 11 bases match TRBD2. Unmatched junction bases numbered 16, after V lost 10 bases and J lost 6 bases. The length of the CDR3 is 17 residues. Germline loops: CDR1 MDHEN, CDR2 SYDVKM. The CDR3 loop reads CATRDRALTSGAGELFF. The CDR3 DNA is TGTGCCACACGGGACAGGGCTTTGACTAGCGGGGCCGGGGAGCTGTTTTTT.

This clonotype has a count of ten or more. V and J are TRBV5-1 and TRBJ2-3; D call uncertain. CDR1 and CDR2 from the germline V gene are SGHRS and YFSETQ. The CDR3 length is 16 residues. The V end lost 0 bases, the J end lost 1 base, and 12 bases lay between the germline ends. The CDR3 nucleotides read TGCGCCAGCAGCTTGGCGGGCAGAGAAGGCACAGATACGCAGTATTTT. Protein product: CASSLAGREGTDTQYF.

In DNA, the CDR3 is TGTGCCTGGGAAGCATCACCTGGAAACACCATATATTTT. It encodes CAWEASPGNTIYF. The chain uses TRBV30 and TRBJ1-3; D ambiguous. This CDR3 is 13 amino acids long. Germline CDR1 GTSNPN, CDR2 SVGIG (reference sequence). The V and J ends lost 5 bases and 2 bases respectively, with 10 bases between them.

This rearrangement joins TRBV28 to TRBJ2-7; 9 nucleotides match TRBD2. The CDR3 runs to 15 residues. The junction had 5 bases not matched to a gene; V was cut back by 3 bases and J by 2 bases. Germline CDR1 and CDR2: MDHEN and SYDVKM. Here the CDR3 DNA reads TGTGCCAGCAGTTTGGCGGGAGGGCCCCCCTACGAGCAGTACTTC. As protein: CASSLAGGPPYEQYF.